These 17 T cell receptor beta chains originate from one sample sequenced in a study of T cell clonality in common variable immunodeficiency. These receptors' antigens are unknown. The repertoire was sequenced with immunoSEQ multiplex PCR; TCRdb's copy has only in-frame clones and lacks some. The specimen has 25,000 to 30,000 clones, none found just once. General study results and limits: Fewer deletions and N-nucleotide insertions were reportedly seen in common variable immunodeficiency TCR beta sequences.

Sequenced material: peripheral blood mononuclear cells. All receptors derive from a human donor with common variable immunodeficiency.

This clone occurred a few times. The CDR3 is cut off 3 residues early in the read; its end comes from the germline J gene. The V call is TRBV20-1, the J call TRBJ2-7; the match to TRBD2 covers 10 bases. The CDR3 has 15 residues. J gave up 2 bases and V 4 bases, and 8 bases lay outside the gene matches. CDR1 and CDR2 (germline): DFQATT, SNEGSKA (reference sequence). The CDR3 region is CSATWTSGNTYEQYF. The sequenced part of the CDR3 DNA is TGCAGTGCTACTTGGACTAGCGGAAATACCTACGAG.

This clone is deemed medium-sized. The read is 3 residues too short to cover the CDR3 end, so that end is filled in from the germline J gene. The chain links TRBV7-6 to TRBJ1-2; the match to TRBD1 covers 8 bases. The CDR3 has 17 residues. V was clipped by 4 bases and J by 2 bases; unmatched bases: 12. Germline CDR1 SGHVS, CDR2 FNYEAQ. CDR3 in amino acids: CASSWGGAGGKNYGYTF. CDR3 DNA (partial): TGTGCCAGCAGCTGGGGAGGGGCAGGGGGCAAGAACTATGGC.

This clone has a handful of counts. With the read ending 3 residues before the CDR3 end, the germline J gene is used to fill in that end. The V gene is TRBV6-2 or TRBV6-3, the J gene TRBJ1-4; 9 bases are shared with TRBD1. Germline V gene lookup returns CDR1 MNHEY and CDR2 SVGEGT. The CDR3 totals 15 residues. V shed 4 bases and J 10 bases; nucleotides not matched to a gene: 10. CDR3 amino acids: CASSSTGQGVGKLFF. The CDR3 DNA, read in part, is TGTGCCAGCAGTTCTACGGGACAGGGAGTTGGAAAA.

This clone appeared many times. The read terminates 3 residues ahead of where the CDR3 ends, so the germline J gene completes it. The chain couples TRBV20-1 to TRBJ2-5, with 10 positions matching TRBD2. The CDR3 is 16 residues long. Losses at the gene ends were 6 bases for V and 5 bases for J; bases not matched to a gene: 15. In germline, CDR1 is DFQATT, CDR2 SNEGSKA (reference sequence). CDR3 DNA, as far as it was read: TGCAGTGCCGTCCCGACCACTAGCGGGGCACGGGAGACC. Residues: CSAVPTTSGARET. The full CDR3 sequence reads CSAVPTTSGARETQYF.

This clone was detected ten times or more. This CDR3 reads CASSKGGTSGGPHGELFF. The DNA read from the CDR3 is TGCGCCAGCAGCAAAGGGGGGACTAGCGGGGGACCGCACGGGGAG. V is TRBV5-1 and J is TRBJ2-2; 14 bases agree with TRBD2. The CDR3 end lies 3 residues beyond the end of the read and is filled in from the germline J gene. V trimming: 4 bases; J trimming: 7 bases; junction bases outside the gene matches: 12. Germline loops: CDR1 SGHRS, CDR2 YFSETQ. The CDR3 has 18 amino acids. Drawing the rest from reference TRBV5-1 and TRBJ2-2, the complete variable domain is KAGVTQTPRYLIKTRGQQVTLSCSPISGHRSVSWYQQTPGQGLQFLFEYFSETQRNKGNFPGRFSGRQFSNSRSEMNVSTLELGDSALYLCASSKGGTSGGPHGELFFGEGSRLTVL.

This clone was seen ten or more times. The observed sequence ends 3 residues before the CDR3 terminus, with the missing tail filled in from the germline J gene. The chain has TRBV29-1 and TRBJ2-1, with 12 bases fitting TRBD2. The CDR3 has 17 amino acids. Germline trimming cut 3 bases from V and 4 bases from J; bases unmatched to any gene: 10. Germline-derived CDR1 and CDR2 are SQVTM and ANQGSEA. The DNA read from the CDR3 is TGCAGCGTTGATCCTCCGGGACTAGCGGGCCTATACAATGAG. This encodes CSVDPPGLAGLYNE. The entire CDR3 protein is CSVDPPGLAGLYNEQFF.

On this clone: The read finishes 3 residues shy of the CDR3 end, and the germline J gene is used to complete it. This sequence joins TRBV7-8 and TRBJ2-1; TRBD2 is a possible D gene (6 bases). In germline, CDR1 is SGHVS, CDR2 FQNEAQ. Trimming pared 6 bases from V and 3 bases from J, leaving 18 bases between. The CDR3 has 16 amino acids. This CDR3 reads CASRPGLRGDYNEQFF. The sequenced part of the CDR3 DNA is TGTGCCAGCAGACCTGGACTAAGGGGTGACTACAATGAG.

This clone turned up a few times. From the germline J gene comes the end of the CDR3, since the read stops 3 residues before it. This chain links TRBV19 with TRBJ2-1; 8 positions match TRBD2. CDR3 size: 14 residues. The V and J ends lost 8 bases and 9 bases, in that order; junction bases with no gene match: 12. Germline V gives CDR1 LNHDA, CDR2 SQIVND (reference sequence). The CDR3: CASDLSGGGGEQFF. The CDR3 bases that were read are TGTGCCAGTGACTTGAGCGGGGGAGGCGGTGAG.

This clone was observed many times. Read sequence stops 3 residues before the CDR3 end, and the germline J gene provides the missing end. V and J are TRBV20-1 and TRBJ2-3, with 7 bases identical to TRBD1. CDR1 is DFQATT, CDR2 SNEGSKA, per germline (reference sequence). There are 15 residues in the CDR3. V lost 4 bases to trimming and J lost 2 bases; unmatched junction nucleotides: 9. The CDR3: CSATEGDRVTDTQYF. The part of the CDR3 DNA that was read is TGCAGTGCTACCGAGGGGGACAGAGTCACAGATACG.

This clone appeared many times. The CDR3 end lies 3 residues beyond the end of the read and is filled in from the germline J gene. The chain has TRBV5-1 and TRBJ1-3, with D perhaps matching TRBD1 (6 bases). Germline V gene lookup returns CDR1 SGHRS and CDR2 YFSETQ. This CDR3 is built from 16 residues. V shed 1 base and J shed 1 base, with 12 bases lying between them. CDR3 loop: CASSLYVQGSGNTIYF. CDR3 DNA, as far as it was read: TGCGCCAGCAGCTTGTACGTTCAGGGGTCTGGAAACACC.

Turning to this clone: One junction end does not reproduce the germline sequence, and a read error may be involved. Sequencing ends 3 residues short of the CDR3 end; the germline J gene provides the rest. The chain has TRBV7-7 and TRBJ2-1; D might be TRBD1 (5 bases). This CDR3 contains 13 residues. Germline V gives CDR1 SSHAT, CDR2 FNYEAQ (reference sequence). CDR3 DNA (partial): TGTGCTAGCAGCCCACAAAGGGGATATGAG. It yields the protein CASSPQRGYE. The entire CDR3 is CASSPQRGYEQFF.

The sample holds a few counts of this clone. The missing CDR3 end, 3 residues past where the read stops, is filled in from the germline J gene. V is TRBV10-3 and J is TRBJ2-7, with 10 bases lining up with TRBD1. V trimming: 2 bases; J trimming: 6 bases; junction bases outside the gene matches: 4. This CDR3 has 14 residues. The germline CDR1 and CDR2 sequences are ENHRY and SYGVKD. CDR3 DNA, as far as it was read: TGTGCCATCAGTGAGGGGGACAGGGGAAGCGAG. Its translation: CAISEGDRGSE. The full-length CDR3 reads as CAISEGDRGSEQYF.

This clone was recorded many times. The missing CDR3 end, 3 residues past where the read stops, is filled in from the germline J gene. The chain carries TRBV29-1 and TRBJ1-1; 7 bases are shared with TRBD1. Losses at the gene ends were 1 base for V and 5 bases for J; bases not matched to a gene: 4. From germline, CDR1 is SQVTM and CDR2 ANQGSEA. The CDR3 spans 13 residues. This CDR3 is CSVEGQGGTEAFF. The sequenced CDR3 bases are TGCAGCGTTGAAGGCCAGGGGGGAACTGAA.

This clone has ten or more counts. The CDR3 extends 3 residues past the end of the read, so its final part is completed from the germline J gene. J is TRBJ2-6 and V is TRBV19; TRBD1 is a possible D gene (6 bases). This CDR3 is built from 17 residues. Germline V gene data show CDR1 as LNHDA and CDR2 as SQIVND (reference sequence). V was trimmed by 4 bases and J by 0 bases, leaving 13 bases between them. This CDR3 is CASSKNRESSGANVLTF. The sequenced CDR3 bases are TGTGCCAGTAGTAAGAACAGGGAGAGCTCTGGGGCCAACGTC.

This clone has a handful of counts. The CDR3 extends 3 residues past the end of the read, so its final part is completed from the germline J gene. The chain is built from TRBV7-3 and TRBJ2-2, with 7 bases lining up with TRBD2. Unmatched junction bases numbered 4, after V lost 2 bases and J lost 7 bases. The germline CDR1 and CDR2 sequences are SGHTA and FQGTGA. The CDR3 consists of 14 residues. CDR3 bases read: TGTGCCAGCAGCTTAGGGGGGGACGGCGGGGAG. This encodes CASSLGGDGGE. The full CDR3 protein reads CASSLGGDGGELFF.

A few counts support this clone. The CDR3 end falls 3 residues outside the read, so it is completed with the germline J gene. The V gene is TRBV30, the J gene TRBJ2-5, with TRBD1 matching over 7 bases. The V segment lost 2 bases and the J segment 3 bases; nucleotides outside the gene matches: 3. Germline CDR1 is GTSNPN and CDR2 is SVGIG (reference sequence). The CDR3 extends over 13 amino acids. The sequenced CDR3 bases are TGTGCCTGGAGTACGGGACAGAAAGAGACC. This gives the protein CAWSTGQKET. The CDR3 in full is CAWSTGQKETQYF.

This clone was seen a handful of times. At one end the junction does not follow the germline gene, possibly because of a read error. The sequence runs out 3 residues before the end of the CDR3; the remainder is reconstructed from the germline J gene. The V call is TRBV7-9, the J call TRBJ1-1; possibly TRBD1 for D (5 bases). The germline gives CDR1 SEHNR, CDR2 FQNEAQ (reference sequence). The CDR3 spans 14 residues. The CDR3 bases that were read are TGTTCCAGCAGCTCCGGACACACGAACACTGAA. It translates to CSSSSGHTNTE. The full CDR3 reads CSSSSGHTNTEAFF.